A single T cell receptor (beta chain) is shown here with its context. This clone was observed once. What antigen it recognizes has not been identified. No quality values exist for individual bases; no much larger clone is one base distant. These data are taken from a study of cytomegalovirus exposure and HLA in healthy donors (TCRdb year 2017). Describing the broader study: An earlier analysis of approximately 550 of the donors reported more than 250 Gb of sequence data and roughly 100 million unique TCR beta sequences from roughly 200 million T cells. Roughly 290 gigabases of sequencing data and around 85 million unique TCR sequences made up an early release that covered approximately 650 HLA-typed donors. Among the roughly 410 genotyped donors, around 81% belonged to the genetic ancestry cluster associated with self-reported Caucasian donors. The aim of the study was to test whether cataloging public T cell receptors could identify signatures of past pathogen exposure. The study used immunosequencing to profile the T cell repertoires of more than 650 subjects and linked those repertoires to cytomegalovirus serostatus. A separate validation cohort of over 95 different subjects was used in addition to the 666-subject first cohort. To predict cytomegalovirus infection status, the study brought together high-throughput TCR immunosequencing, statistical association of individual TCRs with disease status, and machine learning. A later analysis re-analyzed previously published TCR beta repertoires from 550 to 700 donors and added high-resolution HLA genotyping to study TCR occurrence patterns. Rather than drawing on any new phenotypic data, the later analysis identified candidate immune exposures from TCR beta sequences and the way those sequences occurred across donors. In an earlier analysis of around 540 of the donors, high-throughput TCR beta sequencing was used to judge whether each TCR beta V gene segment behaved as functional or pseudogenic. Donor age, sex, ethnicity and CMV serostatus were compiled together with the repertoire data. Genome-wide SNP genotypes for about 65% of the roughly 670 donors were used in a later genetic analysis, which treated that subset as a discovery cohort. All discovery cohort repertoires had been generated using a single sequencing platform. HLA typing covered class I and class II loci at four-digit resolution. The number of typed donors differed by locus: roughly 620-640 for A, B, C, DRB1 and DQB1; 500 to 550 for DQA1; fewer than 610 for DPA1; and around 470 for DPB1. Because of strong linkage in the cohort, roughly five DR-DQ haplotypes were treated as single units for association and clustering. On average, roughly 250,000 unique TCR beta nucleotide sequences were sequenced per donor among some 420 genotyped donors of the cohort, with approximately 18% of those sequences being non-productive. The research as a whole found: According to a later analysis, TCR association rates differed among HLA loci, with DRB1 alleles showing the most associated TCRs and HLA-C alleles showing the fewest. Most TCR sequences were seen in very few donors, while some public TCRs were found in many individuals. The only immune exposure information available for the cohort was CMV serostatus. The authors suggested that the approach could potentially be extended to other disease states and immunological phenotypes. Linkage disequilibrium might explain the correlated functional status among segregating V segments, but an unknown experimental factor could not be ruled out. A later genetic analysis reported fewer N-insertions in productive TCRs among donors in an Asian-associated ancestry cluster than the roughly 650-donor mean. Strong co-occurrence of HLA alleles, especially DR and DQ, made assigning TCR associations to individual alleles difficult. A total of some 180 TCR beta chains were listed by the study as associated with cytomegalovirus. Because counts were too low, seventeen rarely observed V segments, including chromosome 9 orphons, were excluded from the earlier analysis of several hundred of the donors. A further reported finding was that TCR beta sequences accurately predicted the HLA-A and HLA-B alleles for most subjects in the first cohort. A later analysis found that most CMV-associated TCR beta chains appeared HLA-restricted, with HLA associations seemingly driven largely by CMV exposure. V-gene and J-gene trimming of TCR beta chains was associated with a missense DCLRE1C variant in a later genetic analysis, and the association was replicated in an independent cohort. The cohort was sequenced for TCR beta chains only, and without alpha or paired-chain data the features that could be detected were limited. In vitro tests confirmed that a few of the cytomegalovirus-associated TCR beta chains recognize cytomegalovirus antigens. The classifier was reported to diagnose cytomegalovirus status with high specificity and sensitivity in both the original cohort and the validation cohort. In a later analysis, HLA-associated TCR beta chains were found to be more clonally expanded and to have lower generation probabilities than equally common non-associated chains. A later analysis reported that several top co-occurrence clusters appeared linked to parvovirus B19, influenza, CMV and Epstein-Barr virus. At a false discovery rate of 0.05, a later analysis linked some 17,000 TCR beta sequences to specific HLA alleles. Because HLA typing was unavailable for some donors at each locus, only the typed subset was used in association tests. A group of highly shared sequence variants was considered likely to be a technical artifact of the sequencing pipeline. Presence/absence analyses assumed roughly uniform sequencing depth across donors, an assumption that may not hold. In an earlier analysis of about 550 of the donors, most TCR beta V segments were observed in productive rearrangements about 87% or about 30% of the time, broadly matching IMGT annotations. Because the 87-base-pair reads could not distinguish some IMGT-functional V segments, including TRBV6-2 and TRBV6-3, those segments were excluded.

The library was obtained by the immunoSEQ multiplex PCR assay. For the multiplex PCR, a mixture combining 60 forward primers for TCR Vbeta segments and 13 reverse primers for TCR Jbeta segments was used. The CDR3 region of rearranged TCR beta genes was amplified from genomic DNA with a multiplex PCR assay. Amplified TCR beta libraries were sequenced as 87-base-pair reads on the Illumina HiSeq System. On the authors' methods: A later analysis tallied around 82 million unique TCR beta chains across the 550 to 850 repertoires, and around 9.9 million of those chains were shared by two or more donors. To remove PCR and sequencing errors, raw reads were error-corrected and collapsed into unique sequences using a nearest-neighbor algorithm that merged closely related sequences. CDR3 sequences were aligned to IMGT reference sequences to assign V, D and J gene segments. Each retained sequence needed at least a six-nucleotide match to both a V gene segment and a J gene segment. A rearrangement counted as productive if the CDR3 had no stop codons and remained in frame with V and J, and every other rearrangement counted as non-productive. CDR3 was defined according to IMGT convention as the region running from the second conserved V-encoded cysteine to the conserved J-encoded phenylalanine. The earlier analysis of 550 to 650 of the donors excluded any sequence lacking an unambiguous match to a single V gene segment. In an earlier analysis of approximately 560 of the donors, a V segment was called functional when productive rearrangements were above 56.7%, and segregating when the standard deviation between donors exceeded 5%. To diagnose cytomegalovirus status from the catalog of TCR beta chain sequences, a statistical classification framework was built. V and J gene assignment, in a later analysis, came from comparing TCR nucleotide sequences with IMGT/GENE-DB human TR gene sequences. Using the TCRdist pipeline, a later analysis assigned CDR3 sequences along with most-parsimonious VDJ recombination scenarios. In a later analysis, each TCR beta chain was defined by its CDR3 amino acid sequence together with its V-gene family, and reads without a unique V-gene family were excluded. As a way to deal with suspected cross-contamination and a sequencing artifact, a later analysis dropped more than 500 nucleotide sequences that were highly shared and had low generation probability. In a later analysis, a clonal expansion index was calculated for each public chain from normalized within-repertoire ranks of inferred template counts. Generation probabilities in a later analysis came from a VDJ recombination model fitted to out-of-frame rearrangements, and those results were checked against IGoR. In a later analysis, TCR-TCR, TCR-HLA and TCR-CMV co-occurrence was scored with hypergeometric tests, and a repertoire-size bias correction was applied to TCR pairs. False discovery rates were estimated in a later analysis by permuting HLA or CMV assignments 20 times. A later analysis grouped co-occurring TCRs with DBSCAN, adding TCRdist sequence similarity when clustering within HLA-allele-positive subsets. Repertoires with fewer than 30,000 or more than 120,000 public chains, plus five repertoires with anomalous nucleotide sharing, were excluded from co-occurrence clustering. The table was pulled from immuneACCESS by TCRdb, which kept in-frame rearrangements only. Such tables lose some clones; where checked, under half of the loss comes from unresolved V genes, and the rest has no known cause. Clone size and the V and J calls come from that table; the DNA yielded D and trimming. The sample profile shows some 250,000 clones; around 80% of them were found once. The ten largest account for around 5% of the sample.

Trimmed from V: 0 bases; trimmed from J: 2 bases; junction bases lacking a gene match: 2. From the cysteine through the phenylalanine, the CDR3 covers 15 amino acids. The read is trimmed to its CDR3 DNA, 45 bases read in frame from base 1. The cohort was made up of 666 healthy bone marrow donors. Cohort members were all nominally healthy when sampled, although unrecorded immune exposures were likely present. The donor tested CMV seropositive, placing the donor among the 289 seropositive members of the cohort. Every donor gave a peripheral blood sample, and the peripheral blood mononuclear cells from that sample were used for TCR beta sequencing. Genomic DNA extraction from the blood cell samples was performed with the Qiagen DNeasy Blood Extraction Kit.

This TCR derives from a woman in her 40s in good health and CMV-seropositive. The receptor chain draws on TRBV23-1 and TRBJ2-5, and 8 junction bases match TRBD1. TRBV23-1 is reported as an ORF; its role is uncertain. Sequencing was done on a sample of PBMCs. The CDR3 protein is CASSQSHRGQETQYF. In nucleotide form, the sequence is TGCGCCAGCAGTCAATCACACAGGGGGCAAGAGACCCAGTACTTC.